One and the same sample provided the 6 T cell receptor beta chains below, sequenced in a study of T cell repertoires and Cas9 in healthy adults. Assay used: immunoSEQ multiplex PCR; TCRdb lists only in-frame clones, some missing. The sample consists of approximately 22,000 clones, roughly nine tenths of them appearing once. Sequenced input: CD4+ effector T cells (CD127+, CD25-, CD137-, CD154-) from PBMCs; culture status not recorded. The receptor set was obtained from a human donor in good health.

V usage is TRBV28 and J usage is TRBJ2-1; perhaps TRBD1 as D (6 bases). V lost 1 base and J 4 bases, leaving 17 bases between the germline ends. Germline V gene data show CDR1 as MDHEN and CDR2 as SYDVKM. This CDR3 contains 17 residues. The CDR3 bases are TGTGCCAGCAGTTTATACCGGTGGGACATGGGATACAATGAGCAGTTCTTC. Residues: CASSLYRWDMGYNEQFF.

The V gene is TRBV18, the J gene TRBJ2-7; 7 nucleotides line up with TRBD2. Germline trimming cut 5 bases from V and 7 bases from J; bases unmatched to any gene: 11. Germline values: CDR1 KGHSH, CDR2 LQKENI. This CDR3 spans 14 amino acids. The CDR3 DNA reads TGTGCCAGCTCATCCGGTTCAGGGAGGGGAGAGCAGTACTTC. Its translation is CASSSGSGRGEQYF.

The chain employs TRBV5-1 and TRBJ1-1; weak D call: TRBD1 (5 bases). The V end was cut by 2 bases, the J end by 6 bases, with 17 bases between. The CDR3 runs to 15 residues. The germline CDR1 and CDR2 sequences are SGHRS and YFSETQ. CDR3 region: CASSLNIRVEAEAFF. The DNA of the CDR3 is TGCGCCAGCAGCTTAAACATCAGGGTTGAGGCTGAAGCTTTCTTT.

This chain links TRBV7-2 with TRBJ2-7; D call uncertain. Between the trimmed V and J ends, which lost 1 base and 5 bases, there was a span of 12 bases. Germline CDR1 and CDR2: SGHTA and FQGNSA. CDR3 length equals 14 residues. The CDR3 nucleotides are TGTGCCAGCAGCTTAGTAGGATTAGTGGACGAGCAGTACTTC. Translation gives CASSLVGLVDEQYF.

This rearrangement joins TRBV6-1 to TRBJ2-5; D is unresolved. The CDR3 length is 13 residues. Deletions cut 7 bases from V and 4 bases from J, with 13 bases between. CDR1 is MNHNS, CDR2 SASEGT, per germline. The chain's CDR3 is CASTLTPRETQYF. DNA of the CDR3: TGTGCCAGCACTTTGACACCCAGAGAGACCCAGTACTTC.

The genes are TRBV28 and TRBJ1-4, with D unclear. This CDR3 has 14 amino acids. V shed 10 bases and J shed 3 bases, with 15 bases lying between them. Germline V gives CDR1 MDHEN, CDR2 SYDVKM. The CDR3 loop reads CAITSSAPNEKLFF. The DNA of the CDR3 is TGTGCCATCACTTCATCGGCCCCTAATGAAAAACTGTTTTTT.